This T cell receptor beta chain was captured by sequencing in a study of shared clonotypes between healthy human individuals. Germline V gene data show CDR1 as ENHRY and CDR2 as SYGVKD. The CDR3 runs to 15 residues. The V end lost 8 bases, the J end lost 2 bases, and 19 bases lay between the germline ends. Cells designated naive CD8 were CD45RO-negative and were positively selected for CCR7, with terminally differentiated effector memory CD45RA+ cells excluded. In the source study's methods: Junction-only sequences without quality scores came from ImmunoSEQ, so filtering differed. Assay: immunoSEQ multiplex PCR; the TCRdb copy retains only in-frame clones and omits some. For V, J and clone size, that table is used; D and trimming come from the DNA. The table records approximately 840,000 clones, just over 95% of them present only once. Study findings and constraints: Some naive CD4 clonotypes, around 4.7%, turned up in common across four donors.

On this clone: Its antigen is unknown.

The source is a man in his thirties or forties in good health. The sample consisted of naive CD8+ T cells sorted from blood. The chain combines TRBV10-3 with TRBJ2-7, with D maybe TRBD2 (7 bases). The CDR3 spells CAIRGTIGTTYEQYF. The CDR3 DNA follows: TGTGCCATCCGCGGGACAATAGGGACTACCTACGAGCAGTACTTC.